Presented here are 5 T cell receptor beta chains from one specimen sequenced in a study of human T cells and chemical hapten exposure. Sample time point: patch test 2, 6 weeks after DPC sensitization. Treatment reported: therapeutic diphenylcyclopropenone sensitization with weekly scalp DPC. TCRdb reanalysed the RACE reads using MiXCR and keeps one entry per CDR3 protein. The sample lists around 69,000 distinct CDR3 sequences; 8.5% were seen once. The material sequenced was whole blood, taken in connection with sensitization to the hapten diphenylcyclopropenone (DPC). These TCRs come from a woman between 45 and 65 years old with alopecia areata. Some clones in this sample may be carry-over from other donors' samples.

This clonotype showed up just a few times. CDR3 bases: TGTGCTAGTGGTAGCCTACAGGGATGGTACACTGAAGCTTTCTTT. Residues: CASGSLQGWYTEAFF. The rearrangement joins TRBV12-5 to TRBJ1-1; D is perhaps TRBD1 (6 bases). V dropped 5 bases and J dropped 3 bases, with 16 bases sitting between them. CDR1 and CDR2 from the germline V gene are LGHNT and FRNRAP. The CDR3 runs 15 residues. The complete variable domain, with remaining parts taken from reference TRBV12-5 and TRBJ1-1, reads DARVTQTPRHKVTEMGQEVTMRCQPILGHNTVFWYRQTMMQGLELLAYFRNRAPLDDSGMPKDRFSAEMPDATLATLKIQPSEPRDSAVYFCASGSLQGWYTEAFFGQGTRLTVV.

Only a few counts were recorded for this clonotype. This chain uses TRBV6-5 with TRBJ1-1; 8 bases are a match to TRBD1. The V gene's germline CDR1 is MNHEY and CDR2 SVGAGI. The ends lost 3 bases at V and 3 bases at J; junction bases unmatched: 15. This CDR3 has 18 amino acids. The CDR3 loop reads CASSYGNGRGPLYTEAFF. The CDR3 region has the DNA TGTGCCAGCAGTTATGGGAATGGCAGGGGGCCCCTGTACACTGAAGCTTTCTTT.

This clonotype was counted a few times. The genes are TRBV5-4 and TRBJ2-1; 7 nucleotides align to TRBD1. Germline values: CDR1 SGHNT, CDR2 YYREEE (reference sequence). V was clipped by 2 bases and J by 2 bases; unmatched bases: 4. There are 15 residues in the CDR3. This CDR3 is CASSFDRATYNEQFF. CDR3 sequence (DNA): TGTGCCAGCAGCTTTGACAGGGCCACCTACAATGAGCAGTTCTTC. Variable domain in full (rest from reference TRBV5-4 and TRBJ2-1): ETGVTQSPTHLIKTRGQQVTLRCSSQSGHNTVSWYQQALGQGPQFIFQYYREEENGRGNFPPRFSGLQFPNYSSELNVNALELDDSALYLCASSFDRATYNEQFFGPGTRLTVL.

This clonotype was observed at least ten times. The rearrangement joins TRBV12-3 or TRBV12-4 to TRBJ1-2; a weak D match, TRBD1 (6 bases). Between the trimmed V and J ends, which lost 5 bases and 8 bases, there was a span of 15 bases. CDR3 length: 13 amino acids. For the CDR3, the DNA is TGTGCCAGCAGTGGGACATCCCGGGAAGGCTACACCTTC. This sequence encodes CASSGTSREGYTF.

The J gene is TRBJ1-1, the V gene TRBV5-1; the D is unclear. The V end lost 4 bases, the J end lost 7 bases, and 17 bases lay between the germline ends. The CDR3 contains 14 residues. The V gene's germline CDR1 is SGHRS and CDR2 YFSETQ. The CDR3 reads CASSLQPSTGEAFF. In nucleotides, the CDR3 is TGCGCCAGCAGCCTACAACCCTCAACCGGTGAAGCTTTCTTT.